In this sample, the clone carrying this T cell receptor beta chain turned up a few times. Its antigen is unknown. This sample was taken from a study of T-cell memory formation after mild COVID-19. TCRdb re-called the 5' RACE reads through MiXCR, storing one row per CDR3 protein. Of hundreds of thousands of distinct CDR3 sequences detected, approximately 19% appear once; the ten largest clones hold around 21%. The CDR3 covers 15 residues. The germline V gene has CDR1 LGHNA and CDR2 YSLEER. V dropped 3 bases and J dropped 0 bases, with 10 bases sitting between them. Broader study findings: A second wave of clones peaked on day 37, and their SARS-CoV-2 specificity went unconfirmed. Clones that contracted from day 15 to 85 had balanced CD4/CD8; later expanders were CD4+ biased.

This chain links TRBV4-3 with TRBJ2-3; D call uncertain. The sample taken for sequencing was PBMCs or a T cell subset sorted from them (not recorded which). The origin of this receptor is a young man who had mild COVID-19 (a few samples of this study predate the infection). Cell type and time point are not known. DNA for the CDR3: TGCGCCAGCAGCCATGCAATCCCTAGCACAGATACGCAGTATTTT. Translated, it gives CASSHAIPSTDTQYF.